The rows below give T cell receptor beta chains drawn from one sample of a study of blood T cell repertoires in COVID-19. The table came from immunoSEQ multiplex PCR; TCRdb's copy has only in-frame clones and leaves some out. This table has approximately 380,000 clones, approximately 93% appearing once. Sequenced material: PBMCs or T cells enriched from blood (not recorded which). These TCRs come from a middle-aged woman who had been exposed to COVID-19. Both conserved end residues are part of each CDR3. D genes are given only for firm matches. Expanded clones are given a class, and other clones once, few, many or no size at all.

V: TRBV2
J: TRBJ1-2
D: -
size: -
DNA: TGTGCCAGCCACACCGGGGTTTTTTATGGCTACACCTTC
CDR3: CASHTGVFYGYTF

V: TRBV29-1
J: TRBJ1-2
D: -
size: -
DNA: TGCAGCGTCAATATGGGGCAGGGCTTAAACTATGGCTACACCTTC
CDR3: CSVNMGQGLNYGYTF

V: TRBV5-6
J: TRBJ1-2
D: -
size: -
DNA: TGTGCCAGCAGACGTTCCGGGATTCTCTATGGCTACACCTTC
CDR3: CASRRSGILYGYTF

V: TRBV2
J: TRBJ1-6
D: TRBD1
size: once
DNA: TGTGCCAGCAGTGAAGCTTCTCCTACAGGGGCTTATGGTGTTTCGTCCTATAATTCACCCCTCCACTTT
CDR3: CASSEASPTGAYGVSSYNSPLHF

V: TRBV7-9
J: TRBJ2-5
D: TRBD1
size: once
DNA: TGTGCCAGCAGCCGTGATCAGGGGGCTCAAGAGACCCAGTACTTC
CDR3: CASSRDQGAQETQYF

V: TRBV5-4
J: TRBJ2-5
D: TRBD2
size: -
DNA: TGTGCCAGCAGCTTGGGAGCGGGAGAGAGAGAGACCCAGTACTTC
CDR3: CASSLGAGERETQYF

V: TRBV5-1
J: TRBJ2-7
D: TRBD1
size: -
DNA: TGCGCCAGCAGCTGGGGGGACAGGGATGGGACCTACTACGAGCAGTACTTC
CDR3: CASSWGDRDGTYYEQYF

V: TRBV9
J: TRBJ2-1
D: -
size: -
DNA: TGTGCCAGCAGCGTTACGGTACAGGCTAGCAATGAGCAGTTCTTC
CDR3: CASSVTVQASNEQFF

V: TRBV19
J: TRBJ2-5
D: -
size: once
DNA: TGTGCCAGTAGTAAGAGGAGTACACCACAAGAGACCCAGTACTTC
CDR3: CASSKRSTPQETQYF

V: TRBV29-1
J: TRBJ1-1
D: -
size: -
DNA: TGCAGCGTTGGTCGGGCGGGCATGAACACTGAAGCTTTCTTT
CDR3: CSVGRAGMNTEAFF

V: TRBV30
J: TRBJ1-3
D: -
size: -
DNA: TGTGCCTGGAGTGTAACGAGACACTTGCTTGGTCGCTCTGGAAACACCATATATTTT
CDR3: CAWSVTRHLLGRSGNTIYF

V: TRBV5-1
J: TRBJ2-2
D: -
size: -
DNA: TGCGCCAGCAGCTCGACAGGAGCGGCCGGGGAGCTGTTTTTT
CDR3: CASSSTGAAGELFF

V: TRBV2
J: TRBJ1-1
D: TRBD1
size: -
DNA: TGTGCCAGCAGTGGGTGGGACAGGGGGCAGGGGGACACTGAAGCTTTCTTT
CDR3: CASSGWDRGQGDTEAFF

V: TRBV15
J: TRBJ2-1
D: -
size: -
DNA: TGTGCCACCAGCGTTCCCCTTAATGAGCAGTTCTTC
CDR3: CATSVPLNEQFF

V: TRBV4-3
J: TRBJ1-6
D: TRBD1
size: -
DNA: TGCGCCAGCAGCCAAGACCCACAGGGGCCGAATAATTCACCCCTCCACTTT
CDR3: CASSQDPQGPNNSPLHF

V: TRBV19
J: TRBJ1-4
D: -
size: -
DNA: TGTGCCTCGCGTCCGGGGGGGGCGGGTGAAAAACTGTTTTTT
CDR3: CASRPGGAGEKLFF

V: TRBV7-3
J: TRBJ2-2
D: TRBD2
size: -
DNA: TGTGCCAGCAGCCCCGGACTAGCGGGGGGACTCCTTGGCGGGGAGCTGTTTTTT
CDR3: CASSPGLAGGLLGGELFF

V: TRBV2
J: TRBJ2-7
D: TRBD2
size: few
DNA: TGTGCCAGTAAACGGGAGGGCGAAGGCGAGCAGTACTTC
CDR3: CASKREGEGEQYF

V: TRBV7-6
J: TRBJ2-7
D: TRBD2
size: -
DNA: TGTGCCAGCAGCTTAGTGCGGGGGGATTCCTACGAGCAGTACTTC
CDR3: CASSLVRGDSYEQYF

V: TRBV7-6
J: TRBJ1-1
D: -
size: -
DNA: TGTGCCAGCAGCCAAACCCCGGCGGGGGGTGGAACTGAAGCTTTCTTT
CDR3: CASSQTPAGGGTEAFF

V: TRBV3-1/TRBV3-2
J: TRBJ2-4
D: -
size: -
DNA: TGTGCCAGCAGCCAAGAGTGGACGGGAGAAAACATTCAGTACTTC
CDR3: CASSQEWTGENIQYF

V: TRBV2
J: TRBJ2-2
D: TRBD2
size: -
DNA: TGTGCCAGCAGGGGGACTAGCGGGAGACCTGGGGAGCTGTTTTTT
CDR3: CASRGTSGRPGELFF

V: TRBV29-1
J: TRBJ2-4
D: -
size: -
DNA: TGCAGCGTTGAGTCGGGGGCCAAAAACATTCAGTACTTC
CDR3: CSVESGAKNIQYF

V: TRBV3-1/TRBV3-2
J: TRBJ2-2
D: TRBD2
size: -
DNA: TGTGCCAGCAAAAAAGTAGCGGGAGGAGCGAACACCGGGGAGCTGTTTTTT
CDR3: CASKKVAGGANTGELFF

V: TRBV7-8
J: TRBJ1-2
D: -
size: -
DNA: TGTGCCAGCAGCTACAGGGTTAACTATGGCTACACCTTC
CDR3: CASSYRVNYGYTF

V: TRBV29-1
J: TRBJ2-5
D: TRBD1
size: -
DNA: TGCAGCGTGGGACAGGGGGGAGAGACCCAGTACTTC
CDR3: CSVGQGGETQYF

V: TRBV18
J: TRBJ1-5
D: -
size: -
DNA: TGTGCCAGCTCACCAGGGCAAGTCAGCAATCAGCCCCAGCATTTT
CDR3: CASSPGQVSNQPQHF

V: TRBV28
J: TRBJ1-1
D: -
size: -
DNA: TGTGCCAGCAGTTTTGGGGGGTTAGGGAGGGTTGAAGCTTTCTTT
CDR3: CASSFGGLGRVEAFF

V: TRBV27
J: TRBJ2-1
D: -
size: -
DNA: TGTGCCAGCAGTTTTAACGGCAATGAGCAGTTCTTC
CDR3: CASSFNGNEQFF

V: TRBV7-3
J: TRBJ2-3
D: -
size: -
DNA: TGTGCCAGCAGCTTAATGGGGGCCCCCACAGATACGCAGTATTTT
CDR3: CASSLMGAPTDTQYF

V: TRBV29-1
J: TRBJ1-1
D: -
size: -
DNA: TGCAGCGCAGCGAACACTGAAGCTTTCTTT
CDR3: CSAANTEAFF

V: TRBV7-2
J: TRBJ1-1
D: -
size: -
DNA: TGTGCCAGCAGCTTAGACCCACTCGCTGAAGCTTTCTTT
CDR3: CASSLDPLAEAFF

V: TRBV6-5
J: TRBJ2-5
D: TRBD1
size: -
DNA: TGTGCCACCCTCGGGACAGGGCGGTTGGAGACCCAGTACTTC
CDR3: CATLGTGRLETQYF

V: TRBV7-6
J: TRBJ1-4
D: TRBD1
size: -
DNA: TGTGCCAGCAGTCAAAATCCCGGGACAGGGGTGGTGACTAATGAAAAACTGTTTTTT
CDR3: CASSQNPGTGVVTNEKLFF

V: TRBV19
J: TRBJ1-6
D: TRBD1
size: once
DNA: TGTGCCAGTACAGACAGGGGGGGAATTAATTCACCCCTCCACTTT
CDR3: CASTDRGGINSPLHF

V: TRBV13
J: TRBJ1-1
D: -
size: -
DNA: TGTGCCAGCAGCTTAGGTCTTGAGACAGTGCAAGCTTTCTTT
CDR3: CASSLGLETVQAFF

V: TRBV7-6
J: TRBJ2-5
D: -
size: -
DNA: TGTGCCAGCAGCTTAGAAACAGGGTTATCGGAGACCCAGTACTTC
CDR3: CASSLETGLSETQYF

V: TRBV27
J: TRBJ2-7
D: TRBD1
size: -
DNA: TGTGCCAGCAGCTGGACAGGGGGCTCCTACGAGCAGTACTTC
CDR3: CASSWTGGSYEQYF

V: TRBV19
J: TRBJ1-1
D: -
size: -
DNA: TGTGCCAGTAGTATCGGCCAGGGAGGGGTTGAAGCTTTCTTT
CDR3: CASSIGQGGVEAFF

V: TRBV6-2/TRBV6-3
J: TRBJ1-1
D: -
size: -
DNA: TGTGCCAGCAGTCCCCCGGGGTTGAACACTGAAGCTTTCTTT
CDR3: CASSPPGLNTEAFF

V: TRBV6-5
J: TRBJ1-3
D: -
size: once
DNA: TGTGCCAGCAGTACGGGGAAAGGTGGAAACACCATATATTTT
CDR3: CASSTGKGGNTIYF

V: TRBV30
J: TRBJ1-2
D: -
size: -
DNA: TGTGCCTGGAGTGTTCCTTTGAGGGTGAGGTATGGCTACACCTTC
CDR3: CAWSVPLRVRYGYTF

V: TRBV4-1
J: TRBJ2-7
D: -
size: -
DNA: TGCGCCAGCAGCCAAGATGGGAGCCCGTCCTACGAGCAGTACTTC
CDR3: CASSQDGSPSYEQYF

V: TRBV12-5
J: TRBJ1-1
D: -
size: -
DNA: TGTGCTAGTGGTTTTGCCCGCGGGAACACTGAAGCTTTCTTT
CDR3: CASGFARGNTEAFF

V: TRBV19
J: TRBJ1-4
D: -
size: -
DNA: TGTGCCAGTAGTCCCCGGTGGGGGGCAACTAATGAAAAACTGTTTTTT
CDR3: CASSPRWGATNEKLFF

V: TRBV27
J: TRBJ1-2
D: TRBD1
size: -
DNA: TGTGCCAGCAGTCCGCGACAGGGGGCGGGCTATGGCTACACCTTC
CDR3: CASSPRQGAGYGYTF

V: TRBV5-5
J: TRBJ1-2
D: -
size: -
DNA: TGTGCCAGCAGCTTGTTCCGGGGGGCAGATGGCTACACCTTC
CDR3: CASSLFRGADGYTF

V: TRBV19
J: TRBJ1-4
D: -
size: few
DNA: TGTGCCAGTAGTATCGGATTCGGGGTCGAAAAACTGTTTTTT
CDR3: CASSIGFGVEKLFF

V: TRBV4-1
J: TRBJ1-1
D: TRBD1
size: -
DNA: TGCGCCAGCAGCCAAGTTTCGACAGGGCCTAGTGAAGCTTTCTTT
CDR3: CASSQVSTGPSEAFF

V: TRBV3-1/TRBV3-2
J: TRBJ2-2
D: -
size: -
DNA: TGTGCCAGCAGCCAAGATCGGTGGGACAAATCGAACACCGGGGAGCTGTTTTTT
CDR3: CASSQDRWDKSNTGELFF

V: TRBV6-2/TRBV6-3
J: TRBJ1-1
D: TRBD1
size: -
DNA: TGTGCCAGCAGTGGACAGGTAATGAACACTGAAGCTTTCTTT
CDR3: CASSGQVMNTEAFF

V: TRBV2
J: TRBJ2-1
D: TRBD2
size: -
DNA: TGTGCCAGCAGGATGAGCGGGGGGTCGGCCAATGAGCAGTTCTTC
CDR3: CASRMSGGSANEQFF

V: TRBV5-5
J: TRBJ2-3
D: -
size: -
DNA: TGTGCCAGCAGCTTGGTTGGTAGCTCCCCCACAGATACGCAGTATTTT
CDR3: CASSLVGSSPTDTQYF

V: TRBV18
J: TRBJ2-7
D: TRBD1
size: -
DNA: TGTGCCAACTCAGTCCGGGACAGTCTAAACGAGCAGTACTTC
CDR3: CANSVRDSLNEQYF

V: TRBV19
J: TRBJ1-1
D: TRBD1
size: -
DNA: TGTGCCAGTAGTCACTCAGGGACAGTGAACGCTGAAGCTTTCTTT
CDR3: CASSHSGTVNAEAFF

V: TRBV2
J: TRBJ1-3
D: -
size: few
DNA: TGTGCCAGCAGGGGGAGGGACAAACGAAACACCATATATTTT
CDR3: CASRGRDKRNTIYF

V: TRBV6-5
J: TRBJ2-1
D: -
size: -
DNA: TGTGCCAGCAGTACCCGACAAATAAGAAATGAGCAGTTCTTC
CDR3: CASSTRQIRNEQFF

V: TRBV11-3
J: TRBJ2-7
D: -
size: -
DNA: TGTGCCAGCGGGACATCCTATTCCTACGAGCAGTACTTC
CDR3: CASGTSYSYEQYF